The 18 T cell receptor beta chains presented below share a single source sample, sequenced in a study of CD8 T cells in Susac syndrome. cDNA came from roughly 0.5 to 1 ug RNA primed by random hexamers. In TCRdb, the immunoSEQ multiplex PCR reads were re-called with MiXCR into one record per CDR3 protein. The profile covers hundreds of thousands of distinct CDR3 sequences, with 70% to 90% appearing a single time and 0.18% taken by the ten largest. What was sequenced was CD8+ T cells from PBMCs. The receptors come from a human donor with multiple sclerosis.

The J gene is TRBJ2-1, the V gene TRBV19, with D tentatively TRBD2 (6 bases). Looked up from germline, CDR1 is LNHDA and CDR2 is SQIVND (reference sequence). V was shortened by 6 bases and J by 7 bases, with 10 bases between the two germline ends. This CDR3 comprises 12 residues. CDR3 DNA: TGTGCCAGTAGGCAGGGAGGTAATGAGCAGTTCTTC. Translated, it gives CASRQGGNEQFF.

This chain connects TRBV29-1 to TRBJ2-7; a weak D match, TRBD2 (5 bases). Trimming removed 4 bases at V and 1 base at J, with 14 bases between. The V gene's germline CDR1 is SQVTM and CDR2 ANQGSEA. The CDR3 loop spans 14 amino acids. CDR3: CSVVEVTSSYEQYF. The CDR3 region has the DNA TGCAGCGTTGTGGAGGTGACTTCATCCTACGAGCAGTACTTC.

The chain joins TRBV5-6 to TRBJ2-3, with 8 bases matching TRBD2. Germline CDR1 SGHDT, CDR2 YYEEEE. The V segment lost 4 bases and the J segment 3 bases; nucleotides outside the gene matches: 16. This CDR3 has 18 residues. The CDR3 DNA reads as TGTGCCAGCAGCCCCGCCCCCTTACCTAGCGGGTGGACAGATACGCAGTATTTT. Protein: CASSPAPLPSGWTDTQYF.

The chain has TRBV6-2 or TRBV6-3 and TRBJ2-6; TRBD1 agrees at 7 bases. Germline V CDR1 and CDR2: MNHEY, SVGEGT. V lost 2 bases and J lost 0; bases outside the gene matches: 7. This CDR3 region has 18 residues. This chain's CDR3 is CASSYAGQAFSGANVLTF. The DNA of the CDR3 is TGTGCCAGCAGTTACGCTGGACAGGCTTTCTCTGGGGCCAACGTCCTGACTTTC.

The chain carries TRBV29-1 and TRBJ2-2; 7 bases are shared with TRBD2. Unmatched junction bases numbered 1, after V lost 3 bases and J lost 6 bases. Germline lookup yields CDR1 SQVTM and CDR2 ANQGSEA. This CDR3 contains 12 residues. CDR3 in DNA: TGCAGCGTTGACGGGGGGTCCGGGGAGCTGTTTTTT. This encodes CSVDGGSGELFF.

The CDR3 nucleotides read TGTGCCAGCAGCCAAAGCGGCCCTAACACAGATACGCAGTATTTT. Translating gives CASSQSGPNTDTQYF. The chain recombines TRBV3-1 with TRBJ2-3; D might be TRBD2 (5 bases). Germline CDR1 LGHDT, CDR2 YNNKEL (reference sequence). This CDR3 spans 15 amino acids. The ends were cut back, 2 bases at V and 2 bases at J, with 11 bases in the middle.

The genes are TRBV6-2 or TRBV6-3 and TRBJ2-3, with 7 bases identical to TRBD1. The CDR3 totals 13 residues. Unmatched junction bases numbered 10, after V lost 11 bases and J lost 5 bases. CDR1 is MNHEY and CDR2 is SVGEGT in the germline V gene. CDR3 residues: CASTQGPGDTQYF. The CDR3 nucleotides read TGTGCCTCCACACAGGGGCCGGGAGATACGCAGTATTTT.

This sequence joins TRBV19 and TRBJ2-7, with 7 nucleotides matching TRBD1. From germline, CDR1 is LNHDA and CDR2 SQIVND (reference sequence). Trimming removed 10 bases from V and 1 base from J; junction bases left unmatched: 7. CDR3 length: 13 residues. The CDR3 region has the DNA TGTGCCACTAACGAGGGGGCATCCTACGAGCAGTACTTC. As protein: CATNEGASYEQYF.

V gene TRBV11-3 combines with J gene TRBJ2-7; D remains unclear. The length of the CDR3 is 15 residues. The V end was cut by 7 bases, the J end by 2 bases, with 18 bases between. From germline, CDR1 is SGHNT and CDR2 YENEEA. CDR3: CASIKNSKPTYEQYF. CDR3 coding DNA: TGTGCCAGCATCAAGAATTCTAAGCCAACCTACGAGCAGTACTTC.

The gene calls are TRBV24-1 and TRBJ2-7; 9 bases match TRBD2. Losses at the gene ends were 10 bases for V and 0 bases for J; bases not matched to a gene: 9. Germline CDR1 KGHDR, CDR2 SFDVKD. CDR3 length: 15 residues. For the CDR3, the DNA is TGTGCCACGATAGCGGGAGAACCTCCCTCCTACGAGCAGTACTTC. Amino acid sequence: CATIAGEPPSYEQYF.

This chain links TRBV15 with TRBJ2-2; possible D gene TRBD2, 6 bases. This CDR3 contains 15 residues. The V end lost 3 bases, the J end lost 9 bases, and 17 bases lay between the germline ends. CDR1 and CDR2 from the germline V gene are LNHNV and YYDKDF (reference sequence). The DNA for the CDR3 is TGTGCCACCAGCAGGGGCGGGGAGGACGTTCGGGAGCTGTTTTTT. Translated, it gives CATSRGGEDVRELFF.

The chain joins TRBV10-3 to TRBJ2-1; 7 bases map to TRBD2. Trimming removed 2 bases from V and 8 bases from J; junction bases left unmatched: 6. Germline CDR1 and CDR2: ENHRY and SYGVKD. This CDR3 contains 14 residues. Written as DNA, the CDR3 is TGTGCCATCAGTGAGACGCGGGAGATCGATGAGCAGTTCTTC. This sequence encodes CAISETREIDEQFF.

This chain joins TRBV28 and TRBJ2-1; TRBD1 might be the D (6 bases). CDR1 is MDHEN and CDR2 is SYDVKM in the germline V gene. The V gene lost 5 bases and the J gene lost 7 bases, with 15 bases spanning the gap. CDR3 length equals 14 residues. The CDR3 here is CASSTQGSGNEQFF. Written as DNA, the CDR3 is TGTGCCAGCAGTACGCAGGGGTCTGGGAATGAGCAGTTCTTC.

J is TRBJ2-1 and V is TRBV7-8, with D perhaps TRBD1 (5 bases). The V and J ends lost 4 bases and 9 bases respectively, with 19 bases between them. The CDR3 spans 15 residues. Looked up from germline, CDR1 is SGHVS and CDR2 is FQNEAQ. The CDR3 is CASSSPRQGKIEQFF. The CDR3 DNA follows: TGTGCCAGCAGCTCCCCTAGGCAGGGAAAGATTGAGCAGTTCTTC.

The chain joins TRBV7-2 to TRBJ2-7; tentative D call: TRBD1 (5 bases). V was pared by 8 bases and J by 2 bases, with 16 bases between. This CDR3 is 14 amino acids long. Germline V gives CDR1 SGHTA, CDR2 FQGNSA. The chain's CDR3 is CASLPGTGAYEQYF. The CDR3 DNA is TGTGCCAGCCTACCCGGAACAGGAGCCTACGAGCAGTACTTC.

The CDR3 reads CASSQVRPAPNEKLFF. The DNA for the CDR3 is TGCGCCAGCAGCCAAGTCCGCCCAGCACCGAATGAAAAACTGTTTTTT. The chain is built from TRBV4-1 and TRBJ1-4; no reliable D call. Deletions cut 1 base from V and 5 bases from J, with 14 bases between. Germline V lookup: CDR1 MGHRA, CDR2 YSYEKL. The CDR3 contains 16 residues.

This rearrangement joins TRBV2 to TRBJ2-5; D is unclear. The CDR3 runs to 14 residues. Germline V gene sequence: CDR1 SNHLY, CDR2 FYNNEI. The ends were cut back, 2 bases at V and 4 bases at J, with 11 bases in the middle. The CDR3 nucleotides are TGTGCCAGCAGTGAATTCCCAGGCGGAGAGACCCAGTACTTC. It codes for CASSEFPGGETQYF.

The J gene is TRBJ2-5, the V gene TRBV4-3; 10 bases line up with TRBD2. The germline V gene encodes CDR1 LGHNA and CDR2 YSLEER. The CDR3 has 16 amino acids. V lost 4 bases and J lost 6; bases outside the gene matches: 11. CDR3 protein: CASSPSAGLASQTQYF. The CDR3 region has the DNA TGCGCCAGCAGCCCCTCCGCGGGACTAGCGTCGCAGACCCAGTACTTC.